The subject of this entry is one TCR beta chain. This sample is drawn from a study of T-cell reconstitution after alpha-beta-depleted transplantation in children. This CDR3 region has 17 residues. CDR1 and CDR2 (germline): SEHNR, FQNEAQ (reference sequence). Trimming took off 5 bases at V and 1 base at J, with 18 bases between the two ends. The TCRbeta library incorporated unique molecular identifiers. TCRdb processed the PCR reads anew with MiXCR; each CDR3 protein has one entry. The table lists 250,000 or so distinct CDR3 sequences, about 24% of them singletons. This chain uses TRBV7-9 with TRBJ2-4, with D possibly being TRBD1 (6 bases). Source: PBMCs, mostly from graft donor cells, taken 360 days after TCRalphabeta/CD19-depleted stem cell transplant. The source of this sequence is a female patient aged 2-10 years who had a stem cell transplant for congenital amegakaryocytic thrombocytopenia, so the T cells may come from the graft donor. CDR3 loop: CASSGPGQPVAKNIQYF. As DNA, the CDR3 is TGTGCCAGCAGCGGACCCGGACAGCCAGTTGCCAAAAACATTCAGTACTTC.